The subject of this entry is one TCR beta chain. Its antigen is not identified. A multiplex PCR was run with 60 Vbeta primers and 13 Jbeta primers. Source study methods: Approximately 9.9 million shared chains were among the 60 million to 80 million unique TCR beta chains that a later analysis counted. Clones were read by immunoSEQ multiplex PCR, and TCRdb kept only the in-frame ones, dropping some. The V and J calls and clone size are taken from that table; D and trimming were inferred from the DNA. This table holds around 170,000 clones, around 72% found once. The data are from a study of cytomegalovirus exposure and HLA in healthy donors. General study findings and limits: There were three CMV-associated chains whose specificity for CMV antigens was confirmed in vitro. Listed as cytomegalovirus-associated were 150 to 200 TCR beta chains.

The specimen sequenced was PBMCs. The sequence was obtained from a woman aged 45 to 65 in good health and CMV-seropositive.

In nucleotides, the CDR3 is TGTGCCAGCAGCCCTGGACAAGGGGGCTACGAGCAGTACTTC. Amino acid sequence: CASSPGQGGYEQYF. The rearrangement uses TRBV5-6 and TRBJ2-7; D may be TRBD1 (6 bases). V lost 4 bases and J 3 bases, leaving 14 bases between the germline ends. Germline-derived CDR1 and CDR2 are SGHDT and YYEEEE. CDR3 length: 14 amino acids.